This T cell receptor beta chain was recovered during a study of cytomegalovirus exposure and HLA in healthy donors. Germline V gene data show CDR1 as SEHNR and CDR2 as FQNEAQ (reference sequence). The V and J ends lost 7 bases and 8 bases respectively, with 17 bases between them. There are 13 residues in the CDR3. With 60 Vbeta and 13 Jbeta primers, the PCR was carried out. Only in-frame clones appear in the TCRdb table, and some are missing; sequencing was by immunoSEQ multiplex PCR. The sample yields around 110,000 clones, roughly four fifths seen once. Turning to this clone: Its target is unknown.

Findings of the study overall: In vitro, a few CMV-associated chains proved specific for CMV antigens.

The chain recombines TRBV7-9 with TRBJ1-2; D gene unclear. The sequenced material came from PBMCs. This clonotype was obtained from a woman aged 18-35 years in good health and CMV-seronegative. CDR3 residues: CASTDIFAVGYTF. The CDR3, as DNA: TGTGCCAGCACCGATATATTCGCGGTCGGCTACACCTTC. The variable domain in full, with the rest retrieved from reference TRBV7-9 and TRBJ1-2, is DTGVSQNPRHKITKRGQNVTFRCDPISEHNRLYWYRQTLGQGPEFLTYFQNEAQLEKSRLLSDRFSAERPKGSFSTLEIQRTEQGDSAMYLCASTDIFAVGYTFGSGTRLTVV.